This passage covers 30 T cell receptor beta chains from one sample sequenced in a study of regulatory T cells in long-lasting Graves disease. Time point noted: persistent/refractory GD, antithyroid drugs over 5 years with positive TRAb. RNA extracted from PBMCs served as the sequencing template. For TCR beta, libraries came from iRepertoire HTBI primers and Arm-PCR of CDR3 regions. MiXCR, run by TCRdb on the multiplex PCR reads, gives a single entry per CDR3 protein. The sample shows a few hundred thousand distinct CDR3 sequences, about 25% of them seen only once. Sequenced here: peripheral blood mononuclear cells (PBMCs), sampled when the disease was refractory, from a patient treated with antithyroid drugs. Source of these receptors: a female donor with Graves disease.

This clonotype turned up a few times. The chain links TRBV12-3 or TRBV12-4 to TRBJ2-7; D is uncertain. CDR3 length equals 14 residues. V was clipped by 0 bases and J by 1 base, with 7 bases between them. The CDR3 DNA follows: TGTGCCAGCAGTTTAGCGCAATGTTCCTACGAGCAGTACTTC. Translating it yields CASSLAQCSYEQYF.

This clonotype appeared a few times. The chain carries TRBV20-1 and TRBJ1-2, with a possible D match to TRBD1 (5 bases). From germline, CDR1 is DFQATT and CDR2 SNEGSKA (reference sequence). The CDR3 totals 15 residues. The V and J ends lost 0 bases and 2 bases respectively, with 13 bases between them. The CDR3 loop is CSARDRAGPNYGYTF. In DNA form, the CDR3 reads TGCAGTGCTAGAGATCGCGCAGGGCCAAACTATGGCTACACCTTC.

This clonotype showed up many times. This rearrangement joins TRBV2 to TRBJ1-5; D is unresolved. Trimming took 5 bases from V and 6 from J, leaving 8 bases between them. Germline lookup yields CDR1 SNHLY and CDR2 FYNNEI. This CDR3 has 12 residues. The CDR3 is CASSREGQPQHF. The CDR3 bases are TGTGCCAGCAGTCGGGAGGGTCAGCCCCAGCATTTT. The full variable domain, completed using reference TRBV2 and TRBJ1-5, is EPEVTQTPSHQVTQMGQEVILRCVPISNHLYFYWYRQILGQKVEFLVSFYNNEISEKSEIFDDQFSVERPDGSNFTLKIRSTKLEDSAMYFCASSREGQPQHFGDGTRLSIL.

This clonotype occurred many times. V and J are TRBV28 and TRBJ1-1; D is unclear. Germline values: CDR1 MDHEN, CDR2 SYDVKM. The CDR3 sequence is 11 residues long. Trimming removed 10 bases from V and 8 bases from J, with 14 bases in between. CDR3 residues: CATSVSREAFF. The DNA for the CDR3 is TGTGCCACCTCCGTAAGCAGGGAAGCTTTCTTT.

Only a few counts were recorded for this clonotype. The V and J genes are TRBV18 and TRBJ2-1, with a possible D match to TRBD2 (6 bases). The CDR3 extends over 13 amino acids. Germline assignment: CDR1 KGHSH and CDR2 LQKENI. V was clipped by 4 bases and J by 6 bases, with 10 bases between them. The CDR3 region is CASSLQEGNEQFF. The DNA of the CDR3 is TGTGCCAGCTCACTCCAGGAGGGCAATGAGCAGTTCTTC.

This clonotype was seen ten or more times. The CDR3 coding sequence is TGCAGTGTGACTAGCCACTACAATGAGCAGTTCTTC. Protein product: CSVTSHYNEQFF. This chain uses TRBV20-1 with TRBJ2-1, with TRBD2 identical over 7 bases. V shed 7 bases and J 3 bases; nucleotides not matched to a gene: 3. The CDR3 sequence is 12 residues long. CDR1 is DFQATT, CDR2 SNEGSKA, per germline (reference sequence).

This clonotype has at least ten counts. The chain links TRBV28 to TRBJ1-2, with TRBD1 identical over 8 bases. This CDR3 region has 13 residues. The ends lost 6 bases at V and 8 bases at J; junction bases unmatched: 8. Per germline, CDR1 MDHEN and CDR2 SYDVKM. CDR3 loop: CASRQTGEWGYTF. DNA for the CDR3: TGTGCCAGCAGACAGACAGGGGAATGGGGCTACACCTTC.

To note about this clonotype: With a much larger clone just one base away, this may be a read error. The chain recombines TRBV7-2 with TRBJ2-4; the D gene could be TRBD1 or TRBD2 (5 bases each). CDR3 size: 15 residues. CDR1 and CDR2 (germline): SGHTA, FQGNSA. Here the CDR3 DNA reads TGTGCCAGCAGCTTGGAGGTTGGGGCCAAAAACACTCAGTACTTC. Amino acids: CASSLEVGAKNTQYF. The complete variable domain, with remaining parts taken from reference TRBV7-2 and TRBJ2-4, reads GAGVSQSPSNKVTEKGKDVELRCDPISGHTALYWYRQSLGQGLEFLIYFQGNSAPDKSGLPSDRFSAERTGGSVSTLTIQRTQQEDSAVYLCASSLEVGAKNTQYFGAGTRLSVL.

The count of this clonotype is one. A much larger clone lies a single base off, so this may be a read error. In this CDR3 the conserved last residue, phenylalanine or tryptophan, is missing, so a read error is likely. The chain is built from TRBV27 and TRBJ1-1; 7 nucleotides align to TRBD1. CDR3 size: 17 residues. Germline CDR1 MNHEY, CDR2 SMNVEV (reference sequence). The trim removed 6 bases at V and 2 bases at J, leaving 15 bases unmatched. In nucleotides, the CDR3 is TGTGCCAGCAGCGGTTTCGGACAGGACCCGTTTAACACTGAAGCTTTCTCT. This encodes CASSGFGQDPFNTEAFS.

The chain links TRBV29-1 to TRBJ1-1; no firm D call. CDR1 and CDR2 from the germline V gene are SQVTM and ANQGSEA. The CDR3 totals 16 residues. The germline V and J ends were trimmed by 6 bases and 4 bases, with 24 bases remaining between them. The CDR3 here is CSVVLRWAGWSTEAFF. The CDR3 nucleotides are TGCAGCGTCGTATTGCGTTGGGCAGGATGGAGCACTGAAGCTTTCTTT.

A few counts support this clonotype. The V and J genes are TRBV28 and TRBJ1-1; no reliable D call. V lost 1 base and J 6 bases, leaving 12 bases between the germline ends. In germline, CDR1 is MDHEN, CDR2 SYDVKM. There are 14 residues in the CDR3. The CDR3, as DNA: TGTGCCAGCAGTTTATATGCAGGCCCCCCTGAAGCTTTCTTT. The encoded protein is CASSLYAGPPEAFF.

The chain combines TRBV9 with TRBJ1-1; D gene uncertain. Germline V lookup: CDR1 SGDLS, CDR2 YYNGEE. This CDR3 has 13 amino acids. The V end was cut by 0 bases, the J end by 1 base, with 4 bases between. Written as DNA, the CDR3 is TGTGCCAGCAGCGTAGGCTGGAACACTGAAGCTTTCTTT. As protein: CASSVGWNTEAFF. Based on the CDR3 plus reference TRBV9 and TRBJ1-1, the full variable domain is DSGVTQTPKHLITATGQRVTLRCSPRSGDLSVYWYQQSLDQGLQFLIQYYNGEERAKGNILERFSAQQFPDLHSELNLSSLELGDSALYFCASSVGWNTEAFFGQGTRLTVV.

The CDR3 coding sequence is TGTGCCAGCAGCCAAACGACCGGGACACCTCAAGAGACCCAGTACTTC. Encoded protein: CASSQTTGTPQETQYF. This chain joins TRBV3-1 and TRBJ2-5, with TRBD1 as a possible D gene (6 bases). The CDR3 runs to 16 residues. V was clipped by 2 bases and J by 2 bases, with 15 bases between them. CDR1 and CDR2 from the germline V gene are LGHDT and YNNKEL (reference sequence).

Many counts were recorded for this clonotype. CDR3 bases: TGTGCCAGCAGTTCCCCCCCCGGGACAGGGAGTTATAGCAATCAGCCCCAGCATTTT. Its translation: CASSSPPGTGSYSNQPQHF. This chain connects TRBV28 to TRBJ1-5; 9 bases fit TRBD1. V trimming: 4 bases; J trimming: 0 bases; junction bases outside the gene matches: 13. From germline, CDR1 is MDHEN and CDR2 SYDVKM. This CDR3 contains 19 residues.

This clonotype was counted only a few times. CDR3 region: CASSPSSGQETQYF. The CDR3 DNA sequence: TGTGCCAGCAGCCCGTCTAGCGGACAAGAGACCCAGTACTTC. V and J are TRBV7-2 and TRBJ2-5, with TRBD2 identical over 7 bases. CDR3 length: 14 residues. CDR1 and CDR2 from the germline V gene are SGHTA and FQGNSA. V dropped 5 bases and J dropped 2; count of bases not matched to a gene: 5.

V and J are TRBV20-1 and TRBJ2-5; 7 bases fit TRBD2. This CDR3 is 14 amino acids long. The J segment lost 1 base and the V segment lost 5 bases, leaving 7 bases of the junction unmatched. Per germline, CDR1 DFQATT and CDR2 SNEGSKA (reference sequence). The CDR3, as DNA: TGCAGTGCTTACGTCTGGACTAGCCAAGAGACCCAGTACTTC. It translates to CSAYVWTSQETQYF.

This clonotype was picked up a small number of times. V usage is TRBV15 and J usage is TRBJ1-3; D may be TRBD1 (5 bases). CDR3 size: 14 residues. Germline V CDR1 and CDR2: LNHNV, YYDKDF (reference sequence). Trimming removed 5 bases at V and 2 bases at J, with 10 bases between. CDR3 coding DNA: TGTGCCACCAGCCTGGGGGGGGCTGGAAACACCATATATTTT. This sequence encodes CATSLGGAGNTIYF.

This clonotype was recorded a few times. This rearrangement joins TRBV7-8 to TRBJ1-2; TRBD1 might be the D (5 bases). This CDR3 comprises 16 residues. Germline V gene data show CDR1 as SGHVS and CDR2 as FQNEAQ. V was pared by 7 bases and J by 2 bases, with 20 bases between. The CDR3 nucleotides read TGTGCCAGCACCCTCCGGGGGGGGGTAAACAACTATGGCTACACCTTC. It specifies CASTLRGGVNNYGYTF.

This clonotype was recorded once. V is TRBV24-1 and J is TRBJ2-3, with 10 bases identical to TRBD1. Germline CDR1 is KGHDR and CDR2 is SFDVKD. With 4 bases clipped from V and 0 bases from J, the junction kept 12 bases outside the gene matches. The CDR3 is 19 residues long. The CDR3: CATSDPGTGDPSSTDTQYF. The CDR3 DNA reads as TGTGCCACCAGTGACCCCGGGACAGGGGATCCCTCTAGCACAGATACGCAGTATTTT.

Regarding this clonotype: With a much larger clone just one base away, this may be a read error. The chain couples TRBV20-1 to TRBJ1-1, with D uncertain. Germline CDR1 and CDR2: DFQATT and SNEGSKA (reference sequence). The ends were cut back, 2 bases at V and 3 bases at J, with 4 bases in the middle. The CDR3 is made up of 11 amino acids. CDR3 coding DNA: TGCAGTGCTAGACGGGACACTGAAGCTTTCTTT. This sequence encodes CSARRDTEAFF.

Ten or more counts support this clonotype. CDR3 nucleotide sequence: TGTGCCAGCAGACCACTAAGGAACACTGAAGCTTTCTTT. Translation: CASRPLRNTEAFF. This chain connects TRBV6-1 to TRBJ1-1; D remains unclear. With 6 bases removed from V and 1 base from J, the gap between germline ends came to 9 bases. CDR3 length equals 13 residues. The germline V gene has CDR1 MNHNS and CDR2 SASEGT.

This clonotype was observed at least ten times. The DNA for the CDR3 is TGTGCCAGCAGTTTACGCTTAGCGGGAGCAAACAATGAGCAGTTCTTC. Translated, it gives CASSLRLAGANNEQFF. The chain uses TRBV12-3 or TRBV12-4 and TRBJ2-1, with 9 bases matching TRBD2. After removal of 2 bases from V and 5 bases from J, the junction contained 7 bases not matched to a gene. This CDR3 has 16 residues.

This clonotype showed up just a few times. The gene calls are TRBV12-3 or TRBV12-4 and TRBJ2-2, with D maybe TRBD1 (6 bases). The CDR3 is 14 residues long. V dropped 3 bases and J dropped 4 bases, with 9 bases sitting between them. The chain's CDR3 is CASSFGTPTGELFF. For the CDR3, the DNA is TGTGCCAGCAGTTTCGGGACACCCACCGGGGAGCTGTTTTTT.

This clonotype was counted ten times or more. DNA of the CDR3: TGCAGTGCTAGAGGGAACAGGGAGGATTACGAGCAGTACTTC. It is translated as CSARGNREDYEQYF. The chain uses TRBV20-1 and TRBJ2-7; possibly TRBD1 or TRBD2 for D (6 bases each). The V gene's germline CDR1 is DFQATT and CDR2 SNEGSKA (reference sequence). The CDR3 length is 14 residues. V lost 1 base to trimming and J lost 4 bases, with 14 bases between them.

CDR3 sequence (DNA): TGTGCCAGCAGTCGCGGGACTAGCGGGAGGCTGAACACCGGGGAGCTGTTTTTT. This gives the protein CASSRGTSGRLNTGELFF. The chain recombines TRBV12-3 or TRBV12-4 with TRBJ2-2, with 15 bases identical to TRBD2. The CDR3 sequence is 18 residues long. The trim removed 5 bases at V and 1 base at J, leaving 5 bases unmatched.

V and J are TRBV29-1 and TRBJ2-2, with TRBD2 matching over 8 bases. Looked up from germline, CDR1 is SQVTM and CDR2 is ANQGSEA. V shed 2 bases and J 5 bases; nucleotides not matched to a gene: 4. This CDR3 contains 14 residues. The CDR3 DNA reads as TGCAGCGTTGAAACCGGGGGGGGGACCGGGGAGCTGTTTTTT. Residues: CSVETGGGTGELFF.

This clonotype was detected only a few times. V is TRBV5-1 and J is TRBJ2-7; D may be TRBD1 (5 bases). CDR3 length: 15 amino acids. CDR1 is SGHRS, CDR2 YFSETQ, per germline. The V and J ends lost 0 bases and 1 base respectively, with 11 bases between them. CDR3 coding DNA: TGCGCCAGCAGCTTGGGACAGCAAAAATCCTACGAGCAGTACTTC. Its protein product is CASSLGQQKSYEQYF.

Points on this clonotype: The junction departs from the called germline gene at one end, perhaps through a read error. The chain employs TRBV28 and TRBJ2-2; maybe TRBD1 (6 bases). CDR1 and CDR2 from the germline V gene are MDHEN and SYDVKM. The CDR3 runs to 16 residues. CDR3 region: CASSLLGALNTGELLF. For the CDR3, the DNA is TGTGCCAGCAGTTTGTTGGGGGCCCTGAACACCGGGGAGCTGCTTTTT. Full variable domain (missing parts from reference TRBV28 and TRBJ2-2): DVKVTQSSRYLVKRTGEKVFLECVQDMDHENMFWYRQDPGLGLRLIYFSYDVKMKEKGDIPEGYSVSREKKERFSLILESASTNQTSMYLCASSLLGALNTGELLFGEGSRLTVL.

This chain links TRBV19 with TRBJ1-5, with D uncertain. Per the germline V gene, CDR1 is LNHDA and CDR2 is SQIVND (reference sequence). V lost 3 bases to trimming and J lost 4 bases, with 19 bases between them. CDR3 length: 17 amino acids. The CDR3 DNA follows: TGTGCCAGTAGTATGACGACGCAGGAGGGTAGGAATCAGCCCCAGCATTTT. It specifies CASSMTTQEGRNQPQHF.

This clonotype was counted many times. The J gene is TRBJ1-4, the V gene TRBV28, with a tentative D call TRBD1 (6 bases). CDR1 and CDR2 (germline): MDHEN, SYDVKM. V lost 7 bases and J 3 bases, leaving 24 bases between the germline ends. The CDR3 runs 18 residues. The CDR3 protein is CASIHLRGKGQPNEKLFF. The DNA of the CDR3 is TGTGCCAGCATCCATCTAAGGGGAAAAGGACAGCCTAATGAAAAACTGTTTTTT.